A single sample gave rise to the 22 T cell receptor beta chains below, sequenced in a study of cytomegalovirus exposure and HLA in healthy donors. Use of 60 Vbeta and 13 Jbeta primers characterized the PCR. Sequencing used immunoSEQ multiplex PCR; TCRdb keeps in-frame clones, though not all of them. The table records about 110,000 clones, just over 75% of them present only once. Sequencing was carried out using PBMCs. Receptors originate from a man younger than 45 in good health and CMV-seropositive.

This clone was seen only a few times. The chain couples TRBV18 to TRBJ2-6; perhaps TRBD2 as D (5 bases). CDR1 and CDR2 from the germline V gene are KGHSH and LQKENI. The CDR3 loop spans 15 amino acids. The germline V and J ends were trimmed by 3 bases and 4 bases, with 10 bases remaining between them. DNA for the CDR3: TGTGCCAGCTCACCTTCGGGGTCCGGGGCCAACGTCCTGACTTTC. The encoded protein is CASSPSGSGANVLTF.

This CDR3 is CASTDQGMLTQPQHF. The CDR3 nucleotides read TGTGCCAGCACCGACCAGGGGATGCTGACCCAGCCCCAGCATTTT. The chain recombines TRBV2 with TRBJ1-5; perhaps TRBD1 as D (6 bases). V gave up 7 bases and J gave up 7 bases, with 20 bases separating them. Germline lookup yields CDR1 SNHLY and CDR2 FYNNEI. CDR3 length: 15 residues.

The V and J genes are TRBV7-2 and TRBJ2-5; 9 bases are shared with TRBD2. CDR1 SGHTA and CDR2 FQGNSA come from the germline V gene. Germline trimming cut 5 bases from V and 9 bases from J; bases unmatched to any gene: 13. CDR3 length: 15 residues. CDR3 nucleotide sequence: TGTGCCAGCAGCCCAAAGGGCGGGGGGGCCTTGGCCCAGTACTTC. Protein sequence: CASSPKGGGALAQYF.

This clone appeared a few times. This chain joins TRBV28 and TRBJ1-6, with no clear D. Germline lookup yields CDR1 MDHEN and CDR2 SYDVKM. Trimming removed 5 bases from V and 0 bases from J, with 17 bases in between. The CDR3 length is 18 residues. DNA for the CDR3: TGTGCCAGCAGTCCCCTCCACGATCGCGGCTCCTATAATTCACCCCTCCACTTT. Translation: CASSPLHDRGSYNSPLHF.

The gene calls are TRBV15 and TRBJ2-1, with 9 bases fitting TRBD2. V lost 6 bases to trimming and J lost 9 bases; unmatched junction nucleotides: 3. This CDR3 region has 12 residues. Germline values: CDR1 LNHNV, CDR2 YYDKDF (reference sequence). CDR3 in amino acids: CATRAGGLEQFF. CDR3 bases: TGTGCCACCAGGGCGGGGGGGCTTGAGCAGTTCTTC.

Only a few counts were recorded for this clone. The rearrangement joins TRBV7-2 to TRBJ2-7, with 9 bases aligning to TRBD2. This CDR3 comprises 15 residues. The J segment lost 4 bases and the V segment lost 5 bases, leaving 9 bases of the junction unmatched. Germline V CDR1 and CDR2: SGHTA, FQGNSA. Here the CDR3 reads CASSNPGTSTYEQYF. Written as DNA, the CDR3 is TGTGCCAGCAGCAATCCCGGGACTAGCACTTACGAGCAGTACTTC.

This clone was recorded once. J is TRBJ2-7 and V is TRBV11-2; 9 nucleotides line up with TRBD1. Germline assignment: CDR1 SGHAT and CDR2 FQNNGV. Germline trimming cut 5 bases from V and 1 base from J; bases unmatched to any gene: 3. The CDR3 has 14 amino acids. The CDR3 loop reads CASSRQGDSYEQYF. The CDR3 DNA sequence: TGTGCCAGCAGCCGACAGGGGGATTCCTACGAGCAGTACTTC.

The chain carries TRBV5-1 and TRBJ2-7, with 9 nucleotides matching TRBD1. The CDR3 runs 16 residues. From germline, CDR1 is SGHRS and CDR2 YFSETQ. Germline trimming cut 0 bases from V and 3 bases from J; bases unmatched to any gene: 7. CDR3 nucleotides: TGCGCCAGCAGCTTGGCCTTAGGACAGGGGATCTACGAGCAGTACTTC. Translation gives CASSLALGQGIYEQYF.

Only a few counts were recorded for this clone. This chain joins TRBV27 and TRBJ2-4; tentative D call: TRBD1 (6 bases). Germline V gives CDR1 MNHEY, CDR2 SMNVEV (reference sequence). This CDR3 has 15 residues. V was clipped by 3 bases and J by 8 bases, with 17 bases between them. CDR3 coding DNA: TGTGCCAGCAGTTTCGCCGGCACAGGGTCGGACATTCAGTACTTC. Translating it yields CASSFAGTGSDIQYF.

The chain carries TRBV19 and TRBJ2-5, with 9 bases fitting TRBD1. J lost 3 bases, V lost 3 bases, and 14 bases had no gene match. Germline V gives CDR1 LNHDA, CDR2 SQIVND (reference sequence). The CDR3 length is 18 residues. DNA of the CDR3: TGTGCCAGTAGTATCGCCAACTTCCGGGACAGGGATGAAGAGACCCAGTACTTC. It codes for CASSIANFRDRDEETQYF.

This clone was seen only once. V is TRBV7-2 and J is TRBJ1-1; 7 nucleotides agree with TRBD1. The CDR3 has 15 amino acids. CDR1 SGHTA and CDR2 FQGNSA come from the germline V gene. The trim removed 0 bases at V and 5 bases at J, leaving 6 bases unmatched. The CDR3 DNA sequence: TGTGCCAGCAGCTTAGCTGGGACAGTGAGGACTGAAGCTTTCTTT. It yields the protein CASSLAGTVRTEAFF. The complete variable domain, with remaining parts taken from reference TRBV7-2 and TRBJ1-1, reads GAGVSQSPSNKVTEKGKDVELRCDPISGHTALYWYRQSLGQGLEFLIYFQGNSAPDKSGLPSDRFSAERTGGSVSTLTIQRTQQEDSAVYLCASSLAGTVRTEAFFGQGTRLTVV.

The V and J genes are TRBV18 and TRBJ1-1, with 8 nucleotides matching TRBD1. After removal of 3 bases from V and 4 bases from J, the junction contained 7 bases not matched to a gene. The germline CDR1 and CDR2 sequences are KGHSH and LQKENI. CDR3 length equals 15 residues. The CDR3 coding sequence is TGTGCCAGCTCACCTCGGGACAGGTCGGGCACTGAAGCTTTCTTT. Amino acids: CASSPRDRSGTEAFF.

The J gene is TRBJ2-5, the V gene TRBV20-1; D is unclear. The CDR3 totals 11 residues. The germline V gene encodes CDR1 DFQATT and CDR2 SNEGSKA (reference sequence). V lost 4 bases, J lost 1 base, and 4 bases lay in between. The CDR3 DNA reads as TGCAGTGCTAATATCCAAGAGACCCAGTACTTC. Translation gives CSANIQETQYF.

This clone was seen only a few times. V gene TRBV9 combines with J gene TRBJ1-3; D is ambiguous. V was trimmed by 0 bases and J by 2 bases, leaving 9 bases between them. This CDR3 is 15 amino acids long. CDR1 and CDR2 (germline): SGDLS, YYNGEE. The CDR3 DNA reads TGTGCCAGCAGCGTAGGCTATAGCGCTGGAAACACCATATATTTT. Protein: CASSVGYSAGNTIYF. The variable domain in full, completed from reference TRBV9 and TRBJ1-3, reads DSGVTQTPKHLITATGQRVTLRCSPRSGDLSVYWYQQSLDQGLQFLIQYYNGEERAKGNILERFSAQQFPDLHSELNLSSLELGDSALYFCASSVGYSAGNTIYFGEGSWLTVV.

The chain combines TRBV11-2 with TRBJ2-1, with TRBD2 matching 11 bases. The CDR3 length is 16 residues. J gave up 7 bases and V 5 bases, and 10 bases lay outside the gene matches. Per germline, CDR1 SGHAT and CDR2 FQNNGV. CDR3 sequence: CASSGWRLAGGNEQFF. CDR3 nucleotides: TGTGCCAGCAGCGGCTGGCGTCTAGCGGGGGGTAATGAGCAGTTCTTC. Together with reference TRBV11-2 and TRBJ2-1, the CDR3 gives the full variable domain: EAGVAQSPRYKIIEKRQSVAFWCNPISGHATLYWYQQILGQGPKLLIQFQNNGVVDDSQLPKDRFSAERLKGVDSTLKIQPAKLEDSAVYLCASSGWRLAGGNEQFFGPGTRLTVL.

The chain is built from TRBV30 and TRBJ2-7; D is unresolved. Germline V gene sequence: CDR1 GTSNPN, CDR2 SVGIG (reference sequence). CDR3 length: 11 amino acids. V gave up 1 base and J gave up 7 bases, with 8 bases separating them. CDR3 sequence reads: CAWSGFEEQYF. The CDR3 DNA reads TGTGCCTGGAGTGGGTTCGAGGAGCAGTACTTC.

The genes are TRBV19 and TRBJ1-5; TRBD1 matches 7 bases. Per the germline V gene, CDR1 is LNHDA and CDR2 is SQIVND (reference sequence). J was trimmed by 7 bases and V by 7 bases; bases with no gene match: 13. The CDR3 totals 15 residues. The CDR3 region is CASTPGQVENQPQHF. In DNA form, the CDR3 reads TGTGCCAGTACCCCAGGACAGGTGGAGAACCAGCCCCAGCATTTT.

V usage is TRBV6-1 and J usage is TRBJ1-6; a weak D match, TRBD1 (5 bases). Trimming shortened V by 2 bases and J by 4 bases, and 9 bases separated the two germline ends. Germline V gene sequence: CDR1 MNHNS, CDR2 SASEGT. There are 15 residues in the CDR3. The CDR3 protein is CASSEWTPYNSPLHF. In DNA form, the CDR3 reads TGTGCCAGCAGTGAATGGACACCTTATAATTCACCCCTCCACTTT.

The J gene is TRBJ1-5, the V gene TRBV6-5; no firm D call. V lost 2 bases, J lost 3 bases, and 5 bases lay in between. The CDR3 runs to 13 residues. Per germline, CDR1 MNHEY and CDR2 SVGAGI. For the CDR3, the DNA is TGTGCCAGCAGTTACATCTACAATCAGCCCCAGCATTTT. It yields the protein CASSYIYNQPQHF.

The chain recombines TRBV5-4 with TRBJ1-6; unclear D gene. CDR3 length equals 15 residues. Germline assignment: CDR1 SGHNT and CDR2 YYREEE (reference sequence). V shed 4 bases and J shed 10 bases, with 18 bases lying between them. CDR3 region: CASSPDPGFRSPLHF. Here the CDR3 DNA reads TGTGCCAGCAGCCCCGACCCCGGGTTTCGATCACCCCTCCACTTT.

This clone was counted only a few times. The V gene is TRBV4-3, the J gene TRBJ2-1, with a possible D match to TRBD1 (6 bases). The V gene's germline CDR1 is LGHNA and CDR2 YSLEER. This CDR3 spans 15 amino acids. Trimming took 5 bases from V and 4 from J, leaving 15 bases between them. CDR3 coding DNA: TGCGCCAGCAGCTACGATCGGACAGATTACAATGAGCAGTTCTTC. This codes for CASSYDRTDYNEQFF.

The V gene is TRBV7-2, the J gene TRBJ1-5; D may be TRBD1 (5 bases). Trimming took off 5 bases at V and 4 bases at J, with 9 bases between the two ends. Germline V gene lookup returns CDR1 SGHTA and CDR2 FQGNSA. The CDR3 sequence is 13 residues long. CDR3 DNA: TGTGCCAGCAGCACACAGGAAAATCAGCCCCAGCATTTT. Protein: CASSTQENQPQHF.